A selection of T cell receptor beta chains follows, all from one sample in a study of blood T cell repertoires in COVID-19. The data were produced by immunoSEQ multiplex PCR, yet TCRdb's version contains in-frame clones alone and is incomplete. The table lists more than 200,000 clones, 84% of them singletons. What was sequenced was peripheral blood. The receptors shown here come from a woman aged 80 or over with COVID-19, enrolled during active disease. Both conserved end residues are part of each CDR3. The order of the fields is V gene, CDR3 length, clone size, D gene, J gene, CDR3 DNA, CDR3 protein. A D gene is named only where the DNA matches it firmly. The size entry is marked missing in some rows and otherwise reads once, few, many or a size class.

v_gene: TRBV19
len: 16
abundance: -
d_gene: -
j_gene: TRBJ2-1
CDR3nt: TGTGCCAGTAGTATATTTAGGGGGGGCTATGACAATGAGCAGTTCTTC
CDR3aa: CASSIFRGGYDNEQFF

v_gene: TRBV7-3
len: 14
abundance: few
d_gene: -
j_gene: TRBJ2-2
CDR3nt: TGTGCCAGCAGCCTGGACTGGAACACCGGGGAGCTGTTTTTT
CDR3aa: CASSLDWNTGELFF

v_gene: TRBV7-8
len: 15
abundance: -
d_gene: -
j_gene: TRBJ2-2
CDR3nt: TGTGCCAGCAGCGCCGAGTCCGGCCAGAGGGGGGAGCTGTTTTTT
CDR3aa: CASSAESGQRGELFF

v_gene: TRBV4-2
len: 14
abundance: -
d_gene: -
j_gene: TRBJ1-5
CDR3nt: TGTGCCAGCAGCCAAGATCGGGTCAATCAGCCCCAGCATTTT
CDR3aa: CASSQDRVNQPQHF

v_gene: TRBV5-1
len: 15
abundance: once
d_gene: -
j_gene: TRBJ1-5
CDR3nt: TGCGCCAGCAGCTTGGGCGGTGGGAGCAATCAGCCCCAGCATTTT
CDR3aa: CASSLGGGSNQPQHF

v_gene: TRBV6-5
len: 14
abundance: -
d_gene: -
j_gene: TRBJ2-3
CDR3nt: TGTGCCAGCACTCCTCCAGGGGTCCCAGATACGCAGTATTTT
CDR3aa: CASTPPGVPDTQYF

v_gene: TRBV28
len: 14
abundance: -
d_gene: TRBD1
j_gene: TRBJ1-4
CDR3nt: TGTGCCAGCGGTCCAGGGGGTTTAAATGAAAAACTGTTTTTT
CDR3aa: CASGPGGLNEKLFF

v_gene: TRBV28
len: 12
abundance: few
d_gene: TRBD1
j_gene: TRBJ1-2
CDR3nt: TGTGCCAGTCTCAGGACAGGGGATGGCTACACCTTC
CDR3aa: CASLRTGDGYTF

v_gene: TRBV5-8
len: 17
abundance: -
d_gene: TRBD1
j_gene: TRBJ2-2
CDR3nt: TGTGCCAGCAACCCCGGGACAGGGGGCAGGAACACCGGGGAGCTGTTTTTT
CDR3aa: CASNPGTGGRNTGELFF

v_gene: TRBV28
len: 12
abundance: -
d_gene: -
j_gene: TRBJ1-5
CDR3nt: TGTGCCAGCAGTTTGACTTCATGGCCCCAGCATTTT
CDR3aa: CASSLTSWPQHF

v_gene: TRBV6-5
len: 13
abundance: -
d_gene: -
j_gene: TRBJ2-7
CDR3nt: TGTGCCAGCAGATCCGACAACCCCTACGAGCAGTACTTC
CDR3aa: CASRSDNPYEQYF

v_gene: TRBV3-1/TRBV3-2
len: 13
abundance: few
d_gene: -
j_gene: TRBJ1-3
CDR3nt: TGTGCCAGCAGCACCGCCCGGGGAAACACCATATATTTT
CDR3aa: CASSTARGNTIYF

v_gene: TRBV5-1
len: 15
abundance: -
d_gene: TRBD1
j_gene: TRBJ2-5
CDR3nt: TGCGCCAGCAGCCAAGACTGGGACAGAAAAGAGACCCAGTACTTC
CDR3aa: CASSQDWDRKETQYF

v_gene: TRBV2
len: 14
abundance: -
d_gene: -
j_gene: TRBJ1-6
CDR3nt: TGTGCCAGCAGTAAGACAGGCTATAATTCACCCCTCCACTTT
CDR3aa: CASSKTGYNSPLHF

v_gene: TRBV6-5
len: 14
abundance: -
d_gene: -
j_gene: TRBJ1-5
CDR3nt: TGTGCCAGTCTATCCGGGTTCCAAGGTCAGCCCCAGCATTTT
CDR3aa: CASLSGFQGQPQHF

v_gene: TRBV19
len: 16
abundance: -
d_gene: TRBD1
j_gene: TRBJ2-5
CDR3nt: TGTGCCAGTAGTCCCCTGGACAGGGGGCGGGAAGAGACCCAGTACTTC
CDR3aa: CASSPLDRGREETQYF

v_gene: TRBV6-5
len: 14
abundance: -
d_gene: TRBD1
j_gene: TRBJ1-2
CDR3nt: TGTGCCAGCAGTTACCGACAGGGGGCTAATGGCTACACCTTC
CDR3aa: CASSYRQGANGYTF